This T cell receptor beta chain was retrieved from a study of breast tumors, draining lymph nodes, adjacent tissues. Overall study results and limits: Luminal-like breast cancer showed significantly higher tumor–nontumor repertoire similarity than basal-like. Tumor TCR diversity was below lymph nodes but above nontumor tissue.

In its sample, this clonotype ranks as medium-sized. The antigen is undetermined. TCRdb analysed the multiplex PCR reads with MiXCR anew, one entry per CDR3 protein. Of 15,000 or so distinct CDR3 sequences listed, less than 45% were seen once; the top ten hold roughly 14%. Sequenced input: tumor-adjacent breast tissue. This clonotype was sampled from a female donor with breast cancer. Some clones in this sample may be carry-over from other donors' samples.

DNA of the CDR3: TGCAGTGCTCCCGGACTAGCGTCGGCAGATACGCAGTATTTT. It yields the protein CSAPGLASADTQYF. The rearrangement uses TRBV20-1 and TRBJ2-3, with 9 positions matching TRBD2. CDR3 size: 14 residues. Per germline, CDR1 DFQATT and CDR2 SNEGSKA (reference sequence). Losses at the gene ends were 5 bases for V and 4 bases for J; bases not matched to a gene: 7.